A single sample gave rise to the 17 T cell receptor beta chains below, sequenced in a study of blood T cell repertoires in COVID-19. Only in-frame clones appear in the TCRdb table, and some are missing; sequencing was by immunoSEQ multiplex PCR. The data contain about 180,000 clones, roughly nine tenths of them singletons. Input material: peripheral blood. Receptors originate from a man aged 18 to 30 who had recovered from COVID-19.

This rearrangement joins TRBV5-1 to TRBJ2-1, with a tentative D call TRBD2 (6 bases). Germline V gene lookup returns CDR1 SGHRS and CDR2 YFSETQ. CDR3 length equals 13 residues. The V end was cut by 2 bases, the J end by 9 bases, with 12 bases between. This chain's CDR3 is CASSFVGGGEQFF. CDR3 sequence (DNA): TGCGCCAGCAGCTTCGTGGGGGGAGGTGAGCAGTTCTTC.

The chain has TRBV10-2 and TRBJ2-2, with TRBD1 matching 7 bases. Germline V gives CDR1 WSHSY, CDR2 SAAADI. The trim removed 6 bases at V and 5 bases at J, leaving 3 bases unmatched. There are 13 residues in the CDR3. CDR3 DNA sequence: TGCGCCAGCAGACAGACAGGGACCGGGGAGCTGTTTTTT. It specifies CASRQTGTGELFF.

The chain employs TRBV28 and TRBJ2-3; no definite D call. The ends were cut back, 3 bases at V and 3 bases at J, with 7 bases in the middle. Germline V gives CDR1 MDHEN, CDR2 SYDVKM. The CDR3 consists of 13 residues. The CDR3 nucleotides are TGTGCCAGCAGTTTGCCGAGGACAGATACGCAGTATTTT. Its protein product is CASSLPRTDTQYF.

V gene TRBV2 combines with J gene TRBJ1-5, with D hard to call. Per germline, CDR1 SNHLY and CDR2 FYNNEI. The CDR3 runs 14 residues. With 8 bases removed from V and 0 bases from J, the gap between germline ends came to 11 bases. The CDR3 bases are TGTGCCAGCTCTCCGTTTAGTAGCAATCAGCCCCAGCATTTT. Its protein product is CASSPFSSNQPQHF.

This sequence joins TRBV18 and TRBJ1-2; 12 bases are a match to TRBD1. This CDR3 region has 14 residues. The junction had 5 bases not matched to a gene; V was cut back by 4 bases and J by 8 bases. Germline assignment: CDR1 KGHSH and CDR2 LQKENI. The CDR3 DNA follows: TGTGCCAGCTCACTGGGGACAGGGGGCTCAGGCTACACCTTC. Protein sequence: CASSLGTGGSGYTF.

The chain employs TRBV7-3 and TRBJ2-2, with 7 bases identical to TRBD2. V was pared by 0 bases and J by 0 bases, with 7 bases of the junction left unmatched. The V gene's germline CDR1 is SGHTA and CDR2 FQGTGA. The CDR3 consists of 18 residues. This CDR3 reads CASSLTSSGNANTGELFF. The CDR3 region has the DNA TGTGCCAGCAGCTTAACATCTAGCGGAAACGCGAACACCGGGGAGCTGTTTTTT.

The CDR3, as DNA: TGTGCCAGCAAGGGGGCAATGGGGCCCCAGCATTTT. This translates into CASKGAMGPQHF. The V gene is TRBV13, the J gene TRBJ1-5; TRBD1 agrees at 7 bases. CDR1 and CDR2 (germline): PRHDT, FYEKMQ (reference sequence). This CDR3 contains 12 residues. Trimming removed 7 bases from V and 9 bases from J; junction bases left unmatched: 6.

The rearrangement joins TRBV25-1 to TRBJ2-1; 13 bases map to TRBD2. CDR1 and CDR2 (germline): MGHDK, SYGVNS. CDR3 size: 17 residues. V was clipped by 6 bases and J by 5 bases; unmatched bases: 10. CDR3 protein: CASSRHSGLAGNNEQFF. CDR3 nucleotides: TGTGCCAGCAGCCGCCATTCGGGACTAGCGGGAAACAATGAGCAGTTCTTC.

The rearrangement joins TRBV28 to TRBJ2-6, with D perhaps TRBD1 (6 bases). The germline V gene encodes CDR1 MDHEN and CDR2 SYDVKM. V dropped 6 bases and J dropped 1 base, with 13 bases sitting between them. This CDR3 contains 16 residues. The CDR3 is CASRGTRISGANVLTF. CDR3 DNA sequence: TGTGCCAGCAGGGGGACACGAATATCTGGGGCCAACGTCCTGACTTTC.

The chain is built from TRBV29-1 and TRBJ1-1, with TRBD1 as a possible D gene (5 bases). From germline, CDR1 is SQVTM and CDR2 ANQGSEA. This CDR3 has 13 amino acids. V lost 3 bases, J lost 6 bases, and 14 bases lay in between. CDR3 bases: TGCAGCGTTGACGGCAGGGAAATGTCTGAAGCTTTCTTT. The encoded protein is CSVDGREMSEAFF.

The chain links TRBV7-2 to TRBJ1-4; tentatively, D is TRBD1 (5 bases). The CDR3 is made up of 15 amino acids. Germline CDR1 is SGHTA and CDR2 is FQGNSA. The V end was cut by 5 bases, the J end by 4 bases, with 14 bases between. The CDR3: CASSRSGGYNEKLFF. Here the CDR3 DNA reads TGTGCCAGCAGCAGGTCTGGGGGGTATAATGAAAAACTGTTTTTT.

V gene TRBV2 combines with J gene TRBJ1-2, with TRBD1 as a possible D gene (6 bases). This CDR3 spans 15 amino acids. Germline assignment: CDR1 SNHLY and CDR2 FYNNEI. Trimming left V 3 bases short and J 4 bases short, with 15 bases between. CDR3 sequence: CASSDPSRGGYGYTF. The CDR3 region has the DNA TGTGCCAGCAGTGATCCTTCCAGGGGCGGCTATGGCTACACCTTC. Complete variable domain (other parts from reference TRBV2 and TRBJ1-2): EPEVTQTPSHQVTQMGQEVILRCVPISNHLYFYWYRQILGQKVEFLVSFYNNEISEKSEIFDDQFSVERPDGSNFTLKIRSTKLEDSAMYFCASSDPSRGGYGYTFGSGTRLTVV.

The V call is TRBV6-2 or TRBV6-3, the J call TRBJ2-3; 7 bases are a match to TRBD2. The CDR3 sequence is 17 residues long. Germline V lookup: CDR1 MNHEY, CDR2 SVGEGT. V gave up 0 bases and J gave up 3 bases; unmatched junction bases: 9. CDR3 sequence (DNA): TGTGCCAGCAGTTACTCCAGTCAGCGGGACTTGACAGATACGCAGTATTTT. Translated: CASSYSSQRDLTDTQYF.

CDR3 loop: CASSSRPTGVGELFF. CDR3 bases: TGTGCCAGCAGCTCCCGGCCGACCGGGGTTGGGGAGCTGTTTTTT. The genes are TRBV13 and TRBJ2-2; D possibly corresponds to TRBD2 (5 bases). The V end was cut by 4 bases, the J end by 8 bases, with 17 bases between. CDR3 length: 15 amino acids. In germline, CDR1 is PRHDT, CDR2 FYEKMQ (reference sequence).

This clone was counted between two and nine times. The junction and the germline gene differ at one end; a read error may be behind it. J is TRBJ2-7 and V is TRBV5-1; a possible D gene is TRBD2 (6 bases). This CDR3 has 11 residues. In germline, CDR1 is SGHRS, CDR2 YFSETQ. The CDR3 region is CASSLDGEENF. As DNA, the CDR3 is TGCGCCAGCAGCTTGGACGGGGAGGAGAACTTC.

The chain recombines TRBV27 with TRBJ2-1; D might be TRBD2 (6 bases). V was clipped by 7 bases and J by 5 bases, with 9 bases between them. Looked up from germline, CDR1 is MNHEY and CDR2 is SMNVEV (reference sequence). The length of the CDR3 is 12 residues. The CDR3 region is CASTAGNNEQFF. The DNA for the CDR3 is TGTGCCAGCACTGCGGGAAACAATGAGCAGTTCTTC.

V is TRBV7-9 and J is TRBJ1-6; D not certain. Germline CDR1 reads SEHNR; CDR2 reads FQNEAQ (reference sequence). Between the trimmed V and J ends, which lost 0 bases and 4 bases, there was a span of 4 bases. The CDR3 totals 14 residues. Here the CDR3 reads CASSLARYNSPLHF. Here the CDR3 DNA reads TGTGCCAGCAGCTTAGCCAGATATAATTCACCCCTCCACTTT. The whole variable domain, filled in from reference TRBV7-9 and TRBJ1-6, reads DTGVSQNPRHKITKRGQNVTFRCDPISEHNRLYWYRQTLGQGPEFLTYFQNEAQLEKSRLLSDRFSAERPKGSFSTLEIQRTEQGDSAMYLCASSLARYNSPLHFGNGTRLTVT.